The rows below give T cell receptor beta chains drawn from one sample of a study of blood T cells in healthy people across ages. TCRdb called the 5' RACE reads again in MiXCR, with one record for every CDR3 protein. The table includes 1.4 million to 1.5 million distinct CDR3 sequences, 42% detected once. The sample consisted of blood. These receptors originate from a woman aged 18 to 35 in good health. Both conserved end residues are part of each CDR3. D genes are given only for firm matches. Rows may omit the clone size; those that give it use once, few, many or a size class.

.	TRBV5-1	TRBJ2-6	.	TGCGCCAGCAGCTTGGGTCCTCGGGGTCAGGGTTCGTCTGGGGCCAACGTCCTGACTTTC	CASSLGPRGQGSSGANVLTF
.	TRBV6-1	TRBJ2-1	.	TGTGCCAACGGTAGGGGCTCCTACAATGAGCAGTTCTTC	CANGRGSYNEQFF
.	TRBV24-1	TRBJ1-2	once	TGTGCCACCAGTGAAAGAGGGGTCACGAGTGCTAACTATGGCTACACCTTC	CATSERGVTSANYGYTF
.	TRBV20-1	TRBJ2-1	few	TGCAGTGCTAGGGAGTCTAGGGGAAGCTCCTACAATGAGCAGTTCTTC	CSARESRGSSYNEQFF
.	TRBV10-1	TRBJ2-1	.	TGCGCCAGCAGTGACTCCCGGCCCGAGGGGCAGTTCTTC	CASSDSRPEGQFF
TRBD2	TRBV20-1	TRBJ2-1	once	TGCAGTGCTAGAGATAGGGAGGGGTATGGGGTGGCTAATGAGCAGTTCTTC	CSARDREGYGVANEQFF
.	TRBV29-1	TRBJ2-5	.	TGCAGCGTTTGTCAAGAGATCCGTGCAGAGACCCAGTACTTC	CSVCQEIRAETQYF
.	TRBV29-1	TRBJ2-7	.	TGCAGCGCACGGGACAATCCAGCCTACGAGCAGTACTTC	CSARDNPAYEQYF
TRBD1	TRBV25-1	TRBJ1-6	few	TGTGCCAGCAGTGAATATTACGACAGGGGGAATTCACCCCTCCACTTT	CASSEYYDRGNSPLHF
.	TRBV7-2	TRBJ1-2	.	TGTGCCAGCAGCTCCAGGGGTTTCTATGGCTACACCTTC	CASSSRGFYGYTF
TRBD2	TRBV5-1	TRBJ2-1	.	TGCGCCAGCAGCTTCTTAGGTAGCGGGGGGTCCTACAATGAGCAGTTCTTC	CASSFLGSGGSYNEQFF
.	TRBV10-3	TRBJ1-4	.	TGTGCCATCAGTGTCAGGGGAGGTGAAAAACTGTTTTTT	CAISVRGGEKLFF
.	TRBV7-9	TRBJ1-1	.	TGTGCCAGTCGTCCCATCGGGCAGGGCCCGCCGAACACTGAAGCTTTCTTT	CASRPIGQGPPNTEAFF
.	TRBV2	TRBJ2-1	.	TGTGCCAGCAGCATCGAGTTGGGGACAAACAATGAGCAGTTCTTC	CASSIELGTNNEQFF
TRBD2	TRBV5-1	TRBJ2-1	.	TGCGCCAGCAGCTCCGGGGGGACTTCCAATGAGCAGTTCTTC	CASSSGGTSNEQFF
TRBD2	TRBV5-1	TRBJ2-5	.	TGCGCCAGCAGCCCGGACTTGGGACTAATTAAAAAGACCCAGTACTTC	CASSPDLGLIKKTQYF